Here is one T cell receptor (beta chain) with its context. The junction had 9 bases not matched to a gene; V was cut back by 4 bases and J by 12 bases. Germline V gene lookup returns CDR1 MDHEN and CDR2 SYDVKM. The CDR3 is made up of 14 amino acids. The record originates from a study of cytomegalovirus exposure and HLA in healthy donors. PCR employed 60 Vbeta and 13 Jbeta primers. Some clones are missing from TCRdb's copy, which holds only in-frame ones; the method was immunoSEQ multiplex PCR. This sample contains over 100,000 clones. The source material was PBMCs. The sequence came from a young man in good health and CMV-seronegative. This chain connects TRBV28 to TRBJ1-4; 9 bases are shared with TRBD1. The CDR3 DNA sequence: TGTGCCAGCAGTTCCCCCGGGACAGGGCAACAACTGTTTTTT. Translation: CASSSPGTGQQLFF.